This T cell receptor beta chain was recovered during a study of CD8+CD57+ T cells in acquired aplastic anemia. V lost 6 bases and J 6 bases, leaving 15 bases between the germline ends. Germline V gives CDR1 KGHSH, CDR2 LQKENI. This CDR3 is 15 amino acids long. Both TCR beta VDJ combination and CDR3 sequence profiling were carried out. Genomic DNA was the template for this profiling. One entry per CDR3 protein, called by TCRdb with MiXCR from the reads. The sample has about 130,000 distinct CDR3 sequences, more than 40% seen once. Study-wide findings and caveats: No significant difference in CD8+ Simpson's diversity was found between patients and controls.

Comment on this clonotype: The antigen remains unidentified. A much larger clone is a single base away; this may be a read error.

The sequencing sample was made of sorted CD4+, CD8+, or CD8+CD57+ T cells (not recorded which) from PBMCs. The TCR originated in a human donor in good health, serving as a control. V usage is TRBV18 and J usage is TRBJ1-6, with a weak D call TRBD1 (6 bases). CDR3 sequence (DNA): TGTGCCAGCTCCCGGACAGAGGTTGGTAATTCACCCCTCCACTTT. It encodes CASSRTEVGNSPLHF.